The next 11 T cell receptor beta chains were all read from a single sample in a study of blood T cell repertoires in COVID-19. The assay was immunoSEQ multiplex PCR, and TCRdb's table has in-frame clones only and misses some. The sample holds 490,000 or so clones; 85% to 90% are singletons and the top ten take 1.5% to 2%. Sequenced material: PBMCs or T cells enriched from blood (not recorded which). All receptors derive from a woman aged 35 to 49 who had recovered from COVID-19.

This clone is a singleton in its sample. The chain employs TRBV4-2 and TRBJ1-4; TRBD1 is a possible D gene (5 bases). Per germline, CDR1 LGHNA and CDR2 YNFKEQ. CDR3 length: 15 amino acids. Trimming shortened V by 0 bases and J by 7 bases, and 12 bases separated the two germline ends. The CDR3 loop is CASSQDPGWGEKLFF. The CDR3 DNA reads TGTGCCAGCAGCCAAGATCCAGGGTGGGGTGAAAAACTGTTTTTT.

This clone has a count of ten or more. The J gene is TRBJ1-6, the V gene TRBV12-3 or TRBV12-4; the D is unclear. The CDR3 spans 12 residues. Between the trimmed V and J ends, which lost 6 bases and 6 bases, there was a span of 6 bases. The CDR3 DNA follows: TGTGCCAGCAGCCCCGGTAATTCACCCCTCCACTTT. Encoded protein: CASSPGNSPLHF.

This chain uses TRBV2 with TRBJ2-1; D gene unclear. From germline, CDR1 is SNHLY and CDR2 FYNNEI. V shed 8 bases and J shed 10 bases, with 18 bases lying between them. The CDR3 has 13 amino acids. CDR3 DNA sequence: TGTGCCAGCTTTAGGATTGGATCGAGGGAGCAGTTCTTC. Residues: CASFRIGSREQFF.

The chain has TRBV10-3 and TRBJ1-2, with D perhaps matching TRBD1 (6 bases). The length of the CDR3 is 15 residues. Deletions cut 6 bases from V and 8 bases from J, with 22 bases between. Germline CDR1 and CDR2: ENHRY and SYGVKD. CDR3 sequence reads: CAISQNRVEFKGYTF. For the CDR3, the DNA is TGTGCCATCAGCCAAAACAGGGTTGAATTTAAAGGCTACACCTTC.

The CDR3 DNA reads as TGTGCCAGCAGCAGACAGGTTGTCTCTGGAAACACCATATATTTT. Amino acid sequence: CASSRQVVSGNTIYF. The chain combines TRBV3-1 (or the pseudogene TRBV3-2) with TRBJ1-3, with D maybe TRBD1 (6 bases). The germline V and J ends were trimmed by 5 bases and 0 bases, with 11 bases remaining between them. This CDR3 contains 15 residues. Per germline, CDR1 LGHDT and CDR2 YNNKEL (reference sequence).

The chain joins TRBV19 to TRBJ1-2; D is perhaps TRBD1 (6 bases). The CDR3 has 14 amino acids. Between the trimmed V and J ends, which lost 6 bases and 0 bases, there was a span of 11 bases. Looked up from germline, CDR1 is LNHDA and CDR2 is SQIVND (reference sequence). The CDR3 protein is CASRRTETNYGYTF. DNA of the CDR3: TGTGCCAGTAGGCGGACAGAGACTAACTATGGCTACACCTTC. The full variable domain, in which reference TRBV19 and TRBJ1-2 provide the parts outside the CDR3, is DGGITQSPKYLFRKEGQNVTLSCEQNLNHDAMYWYRQDPGQGLRLIYYSQIVNDFQKGDIAEGYSVSREKKESFPLTVTSAQKNPTAFYLCASRRTETNYGYTFGSGTRLTVV.

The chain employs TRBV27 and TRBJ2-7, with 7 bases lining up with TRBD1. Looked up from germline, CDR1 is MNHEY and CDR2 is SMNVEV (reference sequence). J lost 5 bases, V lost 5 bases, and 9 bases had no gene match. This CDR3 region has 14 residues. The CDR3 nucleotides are TGTGCCAGCAGTAGAAGACAGGGCCCCAACGAGCAGTACTTC. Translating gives CASSRRQGPNEQYF.

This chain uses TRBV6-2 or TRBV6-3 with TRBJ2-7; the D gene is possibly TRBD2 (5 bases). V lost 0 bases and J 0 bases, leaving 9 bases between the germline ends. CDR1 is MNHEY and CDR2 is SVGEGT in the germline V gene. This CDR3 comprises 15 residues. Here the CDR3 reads CASSYSPGSSYEQYF. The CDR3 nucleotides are TGTGCCAGCAGTTACTCGCCGGGGAGCTCCTACGAGCAGTACTTC.

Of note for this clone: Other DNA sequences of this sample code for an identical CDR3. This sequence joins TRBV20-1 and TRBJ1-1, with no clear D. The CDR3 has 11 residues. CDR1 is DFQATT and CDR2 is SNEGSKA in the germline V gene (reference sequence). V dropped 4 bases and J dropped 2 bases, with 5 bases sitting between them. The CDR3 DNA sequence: TGCAGTGCTACAGGTAACACTGAAGCTTTCTTT. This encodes CSATGNTEAFF.

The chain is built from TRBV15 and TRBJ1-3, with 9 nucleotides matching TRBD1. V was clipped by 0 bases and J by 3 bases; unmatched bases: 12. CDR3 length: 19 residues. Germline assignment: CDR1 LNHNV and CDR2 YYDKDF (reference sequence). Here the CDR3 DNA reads TGTGCCACCAGCAGAGAAAAAAGTCCCGGGACAGGGAATGGAAACACCATATATTTT. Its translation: CATSREKSPGTGNGNTIYF.

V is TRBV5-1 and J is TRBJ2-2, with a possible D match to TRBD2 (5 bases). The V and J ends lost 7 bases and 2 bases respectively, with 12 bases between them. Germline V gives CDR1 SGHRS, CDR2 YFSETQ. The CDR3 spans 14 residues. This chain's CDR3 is CASRAETNTGELFF. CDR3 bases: TGCGCCAGCCGAGCGGAAACTAACACCGGGGAGCTGTTTTTT.